This T cell receptor beta chain was recovered during a study of neurological immune-mediated disorders. Sample time point: technical triplicate 2. The unsorted libraries had their origin in 2 million PBMCs stored at -80 C. Sequencing runs each yielded over 160 million TCR-beta sequences from 15-18 subjects. MiXCR was run by TCRdb on the 5' RACE reads, yielding one entry per CDR3 protein. The table lists more than 50,000 distinct CDR3 sequences, around 24% of them singletons. The table lists this clonotype with many counts. V lost 5 bases to trimming and J lost 2 bases, with 12 bases between them. Germline V gives CDR1 MNHEY, CDR2 SVGAGI. The CDR3 is 15 residues long.

This sequence joins TRBV6-5 and TRBJ2-2; D might be TRBD1 or TRBD2, each matching 5 bases. This sequence was found in a man in his 60s with HTLV-1-associated myelopathy (HAM/TSP). The source material was PBMCs. The CDR3 DNA reads TGTGCCAGCAGTCTTGGGACGCCTAACACCGGGGAGCTGTTTTTT. The encoded protein is CASSLGTPNTGELFF.